This T cell receptor (beta chain) was sequenced for a study of early T cells in non-severe SARS-CoV-2 infection (dated by TCRdb to about 2021). At the level of the whole study: Bulk RNA from unsorted whole blood was used for TCR sequencing, so alpha and beta chains could not be paired. Findings and caveats that apply to the study as a whole: VDJdb matching was skewed toward anti-spike CD8 responses and likely underestimated virus-specific expansions, missing private and CD4 specificities.

Including cysteine and phenylalanine, the CDR3 has 10 amino acids. Of all the DNA, just the CDR3 is kept, 30 bases in frame from base 1. Sequences GTSNPN (CDR1) and SVGIG (CDR2) are obtained from the germline V gene (reference sequence). V sheds 4 bases and J sheds 3 bases, leaving 3 bases between their ends. The method behind the library was 5' RACE. The sequencer was a NextSeq 500. Unique molecular identifiers were attached to individual cDNA molecules in the TCR library protocol so that sequencing error and PCR bias could be corrected. Both TCR alpha and beta chains were sequenced, and tight co-correlation was observed between alpha and beta sequence abundances in each sample. The authors' pipeline ran thus. Decombinator V4 was used to annotate the V gene, J gene and CDR3 of the TCR sequences. TCRs were defined as expanded if a significant change between any two time points was detected under a Poisson model with p below 0.0001. Abundances of TCRs were expressed as counts per million after normalisation to the total number of TCRs sequenced in each sample. MAIT TCRs were defined by TRAV1-2 paired with TRAJ12, TRAJ20 or TRAJ33, and iNKT TCRs by TRAV10 paired with TRAJ18. A search of VDJdb, accessed on 1 November 2021, was run for TCRs annotated to CMV, EBV and SARS-CoV-2, with TCRs annotated for multiple antigens excluded. The raw public data were reprocessed by TCRdb itself: fastp quality trimming at Q25, MiXCR clonotype calling, in-frame beta chains only. Rows are unified per CDR3 protein, each entry keeping the most common DNA and genes. TCRdb's processing, not the authors' own work, is the source of the V and J calls. The sample table shows 30,000 or so distinct CDR3 sequences, and under 6% are seen once. The ten biggest clones cover about a fifth of the sample.

The study was a case-control design nested within a healthcare worker cohort in London, UK, with weekly nasopharyngeal swab PCR tests and blood sampling. Between 23 and 31 March 2020, the week of the UK lockdown, healthcare workers were enrolled and then followed up weekly for as long as 16 weeks. This clonotype was found a few times. Its antigen is unknown. No base quality values were provided; no much bigger clone lies one nucleotide off. The sequence links TRBV30 to TRBJ1-1; the D segment cannot be called with confidence. The specimen was whole blood. The receptor comes from an adult who was a healthcare worker with PCR-confirmed SARS-CoV-2 infection or an uninfected control (not recorded which). CDR3 protein: CAWKDTEAFF. The sequenced DNA is TGTGCCTGGAAAGACACTGAAGCTTTCTTT.